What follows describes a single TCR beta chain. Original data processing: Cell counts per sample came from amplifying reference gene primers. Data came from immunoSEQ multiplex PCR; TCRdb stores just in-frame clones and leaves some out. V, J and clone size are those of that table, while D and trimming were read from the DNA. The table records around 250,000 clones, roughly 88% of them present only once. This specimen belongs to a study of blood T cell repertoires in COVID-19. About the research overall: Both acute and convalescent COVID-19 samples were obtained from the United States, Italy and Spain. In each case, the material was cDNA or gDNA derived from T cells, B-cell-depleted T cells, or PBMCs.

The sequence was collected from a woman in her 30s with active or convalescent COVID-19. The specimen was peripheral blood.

Here the CDR3 reads CASSESRGARNEQYF. The CDR3 DNA follows: TGTGCCAGCAGTGAATCGCGGGGGGCGCGAAACGAGCAGTACTTC. The gene calls are TRBV6-1 and TRBJ2-7, with 8 bases that match TRBD2. This CDR3 is built from 15 residues. The germline V gene encodes CDR1 MNHNS and CDR2 SASEGT. The trim removed 2 bases at V and 5 bases at J, leaving 8 bases unmatched.